The clone carrying this T cell receptor beta chain was counted between two and nine times. These data are taken from a study of regulatory T cells in long-lasting Graves disease. CDR3 regions were amplified by Arm-PCR using iRepertoire HTBI primers to build TCR beta libraries. In TCRdb, the multiplex PCR reads were re-called with MiXCR into one record per CDR3 protein. The data hold about 290,000 distinct CDR3 sequences, with 20% to 25% observed a single time. Germline V gene data show CDR1 as MNHNS and CDR2 as SASEGT. The CDR3 loop spans 12 amino acids. V shed 8 bases and J shed 5 bases, with 12 bases lying between them. Time point meaning: persistent/refractory GD, antithyroid drugs over 5 years with positive TRAb. Preparation of the TCR library used RNA extracted from PBMCs.

The material was peripheral blood mononuclear cells (PBMCs), obtained when the disease was refractory, from a patient treated with antithyroid drugs. V gene TRBV6-1 combines with J gene TRBJ2-5, with D perhaps TRBD2 (6 bases). The sequence was collected from a female donor with Graves disease. The CDR3: CASGAGGETQYF. The CDR3 nucleotides are TGTGCCAGCGGCGCAGGAGGGGAGACCCAGTACTTC.